This TCR beta chain is from a study of beta chain features in type 1 diabetes. CD45RO/CCR7/CD25/CD127/CD95/CD27 staining was used to isolate CD4+ naive, central memory, regulatory and stem cell-like memory cells by sorting. Expressed TCRB transcripts were sequenced after all isolated RNA was converted to cDNA. Assay used: immunoSEQ multiplex PCR; TCRdb lists only in-frame clones, some missing. The profile shows some 270,000 clones, over 12% of them singletons. Germline-derived CDR1 and CDR2 are ENHRY and SYGVKD. V shed 5 bases, J shed 3 bases, and the junction held 6 bases outside the gene matches. CDR3 size: 14 residues. This clone appeared a few times.

The specimen sequenced was naive CD4+ T cells from blood. The clonotype originates from a woman aged 40 to 50 in good health. This chain links TRBV10-3 with TRBJ1-1; 7 bases agree with TRBD1. The CDR3 DNA is TGTGCCATCAGTAAGAGTCAGGGGGACACTGAAGCTTTCTTT. It specifies CAISKSQGDTEAFF.